The 30 T cell receptor beta chains below all came from one sample that was sequenced in a study of T cell responses to AZD1222 COVID-19 vaccine. Sequencing used immunoSEQ multiplex PCR; TCRdb keeps in-frame clones, though not all of them. The data contain more than 100,000 clones, just over 90% of them singletons. Sequences were derived from peripheral blood, sampled 28 days after the second AZD1222 dose. All receptors derive from an adult who received the AZD1222 COVID-19 vaccine.

V is TRBV28 and J is TRBJ1-2, with TRBD1 as a possible D gene (5 bases). This CDR3 contains 15 residues. Trimming removed 3 bases at V and 7 bases at J, with 18 bases between. Germline V gene sequence: CDR1 MDHEN, CDR2 SYDVKM. The CDR3 sequence: CASSFKGSLLGGYTF. The CDR3 DNA reads as TGTGCCAGCAGTTTCAAGGGGAGTCTATTAGGTGGCTACACCTTC.

V and J are TRBV10-2 and TRBJ1-6; D uncertain. The germline gives CDR1 WSHSY, CDR2 SAAADI. V dropped 6 bases and J dropped 0 bases, with 12 bases sitting between them. This CDR3 is 16 amino acids long. This CDR3 reads CASSRPTRSYNSPLHF. The CDR3 DNA is TGCGCCAGCAGCAGACCTACACGCTCCTATAATTCACCCCTCCACTTT.

The chain couples TRBV6-2 or TRBV6-3 to TRBJ2-3; D uncertain. CDR1 MNHEY and CDR2 SVGEGT come from the germline V gene. The ends were cut back, 4 bases at V and 4 bases at J, with 6 bases in the middle. CDR3 size: 12 residues. The CDR3 coding sequence is TGTGCCAGCAGTTCCCTGCCAGATACGCAGTATTTT. Translation: CASSSLPDTQYF.

The chain couples TRBV3-1 (or the pseudogene TRBV3-2) to TRBJ2-1, with no clear D. The CDR3 is 13 amino acids. V lost 2 bases and J lost 5, with 7 bases in between. Germline V gene sequence: CDR1 LGHDT, CDR2 YNNKEL (reference sequence). CDR3 sequence: CASSQRADNEQFF. The CDR3 DNA is TGTGCCAGCAGCCAAAGGGCCGACAATGAGCAGTTCTTC.

The gene calls are TRBV9 and TRBJ2-1; TRBD2 aligns across 8 bases. The CDR3 has 15 amino acids. Germline-derived CDR1 and CDR2 are SGDLS and YYNGEE. Trimming cost V 0 bases and J 8 bases; bases outside gene matches: 7. The CDR3 loop is CASSVGGTRGHEQFF. In DNA, the CDR3 is TGTGCCAGCAGCGTAGGGGGGACTAGAGGCCATGAGCAGTTCTTC.

The CDR3 DNA sequence: TGTGCCAGCTCTGTCGGGGGCGCAGATACGCAGTATTTT. It translates to CASSVGGADTQYF. This chain connects TRBV18 to TRBJ2-3; the D gene could be TRBD1 or TRBD2 (6 bases each). CDR3 length: 13 residues. Trimming pared 6 bases from V and 4 bases from J, leaving 11 bases between. CDR1 KGHSH and CDR2 LQKENI come from the germline V gene.

The J gene is TRBJ2-2, the V gene TRBV7-9; weak D call: TRBD2 (5 bases). Trimming stripped 2 bases from V and 4 bases from J, with 5 bases between. The germline gives CDR1 SEHNR, CDR2 FQNEAQ (reference sequence). This CDR3 comprises 13 residues. Here the CDR3 DNA reads TGTGCCAGCAGCTTAACTAGCACCGGGGAGCTGTTTTTT. Translating gives CASSLTSTGELFF.

The rearrangement uses TRBV7-2 and TRBJ1-6, with 7 bases that match TRBD1. The CDR3 contains 14 residues. Trimming cost V 5 bases and J 7 bases; bases outside gene matches: 5. In germline, CDR1 is SGHTA, CDR2 FQGNSA. This CDR3 reads CASSLGQENSPLHF. CDR3 coding DNA: TGTGCCAGCAGCCTCGGACAGGAGAATTCACCCCTCCACTTT.

This chain connects TRBV15 to TRBJ2-1, with 7 bases identical to TRBD1. Germline-derived CDR1 and CDR2 are LNHNV and YYDKDF (reference sequence). J lost 9 bases, V lost 3 bases, and 11 bases had no gene match. The CDR3 has 15 residues. For the CDR3, the DNA is TGTGCCACCAGCAGGAGACAGGGTGCGAGGGGTGAGCAGTTCTTC. Residues: CATSRRQGARGEQFF.

The chain has TRBV7-6 and TRBJ2-7; D remains ambiguous. The CDR3 contains 16 residues. V was pared by 3 bases and J by 0 bases, with 15 bases between. Germline CDR1 is SGHVS and CDR2 is FNYEAQ. CDR3 region: CASSFDRTTSSYEQYF. The CDR3 DNA reads TGTGCCAGCAGCTTCGATAGGACGACGAGCTCCTACGAGCAGTACTTC.

The chain couples TRBV30 to TRBJ1-1; 7 positions match TRBD1. This CDR3 has 12 residues. Germline V gene sequence: CDR1 GTSNPN, CDR2 SVGIG (reference sequence). The ends lost 3 bases at V and 4 bases at J; junction bases unmatched: 2. CDR3 sequence (DNA): TGTGCCTGGAGCGCAGGGGGCACTGAAGCTTTCTTT. It translates to CAWSAGGTEAFF.

The chain has TRBV5-1 and TRBJ1-4; D perhaps matches TRBD1 (6 bases). The V and J ends lost 1 base and 3 bases respectively, with 19 bases between them. This CDR3 is 18 amino acids long. The germline V gene has CDR1 SGHRS and CDR2 YFSETQ. The CDR3 DNA reads as TGCGCCAGCAGCTTGCGTGCGACAGGCGATGGGGCTAATGAAAAACTGTTTTTT. Translation gives CASSLRATGDGANEKLFF.

The chain has TRBV29-1 and TRBJ2-1; D could derive from TRBD1 or TRBD2 (5 bases each). This CDR3 is 10 amino acids long. Trimming stripped 7 bases from V and 10 bases from J, with 11 bases between. Germline values: CDR1 SQVTM, CDR2 ANQGSEA. The CDR3 nucleotides read TGCAGCGCCGGGGCACGGGAGCAGTTCTTC. Translating gives CSAGAREQFF.

The rearrangement uses TRBV28 and TRBJ1-5; TRBD1 might be the D (5 bases). CDR1 is MDHEN, CDR2 SYDVKM, per germline. Trimming cost V 7 bases and J 5 bases, with 15 bases left between them. The CDR3 length is 14 residues. CDR3 loop: CASTTAGGHQPQHF. CDR3 DNA sequence: TGTGCCAGCACCACCGCGGGGGGTCATCAGCCCCAGCATTTT.

The rearrangement joins TRBV6-5 to TRBJ1-1, with unresolved D. The CDR3 is made up of 15 amino acids. Between the trimmed V and J ends, which lost 2 bases and 1 base, there was a span of 11 bases. Germline lookup yields CDR1 MNHEY and CDR2 SVGAGI. The CDR3 protein is CASSYGRAGNTEAFF. DNA of the CDR3: TGTGCCAGCAGTTACGGGAGGGCGGGGAACACTGAAGCTTTCTTT.

CDR3 residues: CASSPQTAWEQFF. The CDR3 region has the DNA TGTGCCAGCAGCCCTCAGACAGCATGGGAGCAGTTCTTC. The J gene is TRBJ2-1, the V gene TRBV13, with a weak D call TRBD1 (5 bases). Germline values: CDR1 PRHDT, CDR2 FYEKMQ (reference sequence). CDR3 size: 13 residues. V gave up 5 bases and J gave up 10 bases, with 15 bases separating them.

V usage is TRBV7-6 and J usage is TRBJ2-1; 7 nucleotides agree with TRBD2. The CDR3 extends over 15 amino acids. J was trimmed by 7 bases and V by 1 base; bases with no gene match: 7. Germline values: CDR1 SGHVS, CDR2 FNYEAQ. CDR3 region: CASSLGGSLWNEQFF. The CDR3 DNA is TGTGCCAGCAGCTTAGGCGGGAGTTTATGGAATGAGCAGTTCTTC.

The CDR3 loop is CASSFGQAAEAFF. The DNA for the CDR3 is TGTGCCAGCAGTTTCGGACAGGCGGCTGAAGCTTTCTTT. The chain couples TRBV12-3 or TRBV12-4 to TRBJ1-1; TRBD1 matches at 7 bases. The CDR3 sequence is 13 residues long. Unmatched junction bases numbered 4, after V lost 3 bases and J lost 6 bases.

The chain employs TRBV7-2 and TRBJ1-3; tentative D call: TRBD1 (5 bases). V lost 4 bases and J lost 0, with 10 bases in between. CDR3 length equals 15 residues. Germline-derived CDR1 and CDR2 are SGHTA and FQGNSA. Here the CDR3 DNA reads TGTGCCAGCAGCTCGACAGAACTCTCTGGAAACACCATATATTTT. This encodes CASSSTELSGNTIYF.

The chain uses TRBV5-1 and TRBJ1-2; tentatively, D is TRBD1 (5 bases). Trimming left V 4 bases short and J 4 bases short, with 11 bases between. Looked up from germline, CDR1 is SGHRS and CDR2 is YFSETQ. This CDR3 is 13 amino acids long. The CDR3 region has the DNA TGCGCCAGCAGCATAGGGGTCGGCTATGGCTACACCTTC. It encodes CASSIGVGYGYTF.

The CDR3 loop is CSASMEDEKLFF. CDR3 in DNA: TGCAGTGCTAGTATGGAGGATGAAAAACTGTTTTTT. The chain is built from TRBV20-1 and TRBJ1-4; the D is unclear. Germline lookup yields CDR1 DFQATT and CDR2 SNEGSKA (reference sequence). Trimming stripped 3 bases from V and 6 bases from J, with 8 bases between. CDR3 length: 12 amino acids.

The CDR3 is CASSPGSNTGELFF. CDR3 coding DNA: TGTGCCAGCAGCCCGGGGTCGAACACCGGGGAGCTGTTTTTT. The V and J genes are TRBV11-3 and TRBJ2-2; D might be TRBD2 (5 bases). Between the trimmed V and J ends, which lost 5 bases and 0 bases, there was a span of 7 bases. Germline loops: CDR1 SGHNT, CDR2 YENEEA. The CDR3 is made up of 14 amino acids.

This clone appeared once. The chain links TRBV7-9 to TRBJ1-1, with D maybe TRBD1 (5 bases). Germline CDR1 reads SEHNR; CDR2 reads FQNEAQ (reference sequence). There are 15 residues in the CDR3. V was trimmed by 8 bases and J by 4 bases, leaving 20 bases between them. The CDR3 sequence: CASSALDRGTTEAFF. CDR3 DNA: TGTGCCAGCTCGGCACTAGATCGGGGGACCACTGAAGCTTTCTTT.

This rearrangement joins TRBV29-1 to TRBJ1-5, with D tentatively TRBD1 (5 bases). The germline V gene has CDR1 SQVTM and CDR2 ANQGSEA. The CDR3 length is 19 residues. The V end lost 3 bases, the J end lost 4 bases, and 28 bases lay between the germline ends. For the CDR3, the DNA is TGCAGCGTTGACCCCCGGGGGACCAGACGAAAACAACCTAATCAGCCCCAGCATTTT. Translating it yields CSVDPRGTRRKQPNQPQHF.

This sequence joins TRBV2 and TRBJ2-1; D remains unclear. Trimming cost V 6 bases and J 7 bases, with 13 bases left between them. This CDR3 is built from 13 residues. The germline CDR1 and CDR2 sequences are SNHLY and FYNNEI. The CDR3 region is CASSPTLGNEQFF. CDR3 bases: TGTGCCAGCAGCCCAACCCTAGGGAATGAGCAGTTCTTC.

The genes are TRBV11-1 and TRBJ2-7; 7 positions agree with TRBD1. Germline-derived CDR1 and CDR2 are SGHAT and FQDESV (reference sequence). The CDR3 loop spans 14 amino acids. V lost 4 bases and J lost 7; bases outside the gene matches: 10. CDR3 DNA: TGTGCCAGCAGCTCTTCGACAGGGACCGAAGAGCAGTACTTC. This encodes CASSSSTGTEEQYF.

The table lists this clone with a few counts. The genes are TRBV12-3 or TRBV12-4 and TRBJ1-1, with unresolved D. V shed 3 bases and J shed 4 bases, with 6 bases lying between them. This CDR3 has 12 residues. The CDR3 region is CASSLVSTEAFF. As DNA, the CDR3 is TGTGCCAGCAGTTTGGTGAGCACTGAAGCTTTCTTT.

The DNA of the CDR3 is TGTGCCAGCAGCCCCCATAGCGGGGGGGCTAACACCGGGGAGCTGTTTTTT. Translating it yields CASSPHSGGANTGELFF. The rearrangement joins TRBV5-5 to TRBJ2-2, with 11 bases matching TRBD2. This CDR3 comprises 17 residues. The trim removed 4 bases at V and 2 bases at J, leaving 7 bases unmatched. CDR1 is SGHKS and CDR2 is YYEKEE in the germline V gene (reference sequence). Full variable domain (outside the CDR3, taken from reference TRBV5-5 and TRBJ2-2): DAGVTQSPTHLIKTRGQQVTLRCSPISGHKSVSWYQQVLGQGPQFIFQYYEKEERGRGNFPDRFSARQFPNYSSELNVNALLLGDSALYLCASSPHSGGANTGELFFGEGSRLTVL.

This clone was found a few times. The genes are TRBV11-2 and TRBJ1-1; D not certain. The CDR3 has 13 amino acids. Per germline, CDR1 SGHAT and CDR2 FQNNGV. Trimming stripped 4 bases from V and 0 bases from J, with 6 bases between. The CDR3 nucleotides read TGTGCCAGCAGCTACACAGTGAACACTGAAGCTTTCTTT. Amino acid sequence: CASSYTVNTEAFF.

In its sample, this clone was seen a few times. The chain joins TRBV4-3 to TRBJ2-7, with D unclear. V was shortened by 0 bases and J by 4 bases, with 10 bases between the two germline ends. The CDR3 consists of 14 residues. CDR1 is LGHNA and CDR2 is YSLEER in the germline V gene. The CDR3: CASSQDLLRYEQYF. The CDR3 nucleotides read TGCGCCAGCAGCCAAGATCTTCTGCGGTACGAGCAGTACTTC.